This T cell receptor beta chain was sequenced in a study of shared clonotypes between healthy human individuals. Study-wide results and caveats: Donors were few, which limited the genetic and exposure-history diversity represented.

The CDR3 runs 15 residues. The germline V gene encodes CDR1 MNHEY and CDR2 SMNVEV (reference sequence). V was pared by 2 bases and J by 2 bases, with 4 bases of the junction left unmatched. To note about this clone: Antigen unknown.

The table came from immunoSEQ multiplex PCR; TCRdb's copy has only in-frame clones and leaves some out. The table has a few hundred thousand clones, around 81% seen once. The receptor was isolated from a woman aged 40 to 50 in good health. Some clones in this sample may be carry-over from other donors' samples. The sample comprised PBMCs. The chain links TRBV27 to TRBJ2-3; 7 bases map to TRBD1. DNA of the CDR3: TGTGCCAGCAGTTTAGGGGGACAGTTCACAGATACGCAGTATTTT. This codes for CASSLGGQFTDTQYF.